This passage covers 3 T cell receptor beta chains from one sample sequenced in a study of blood T cell repertoires in COVID-19. The table came from immunoSEQ multiplex PCR; TCRdb's copy has only in-frame clones and leaves some out. The repertoire holds 150,000 to 200,000 clones, with roughly 85% as singletons. The sample was peripheral blood. The receptors come from a human donor with acute or convalescent COVID-19. The donor label of this sample is uncertain.

As DNA, the CDR3 is TGTGCCAGCAGCTTAGCTCGCCTAGCGGGGGGGCCCTACAATGAGCAGTTCTTC. As protein: CASSLARLAGGPYNEQFF. This sequence joins TRBV7-8 and TRBJ2-1; TRBD2 matches 12 bases. The germline gives CDR1 SGHVS, CDR2 FQNEAQ. With V trimmed by 0 bases and J by 2 bases, 5 bases remained unmatched. The CDR3 sequence is 18 residues long.

The chain carries TRBV7-8 and TRBJ2-6, with D possibly matching TRBD1 (6 bases). The CDR3 totals 16 residues. Germline V lookup: CDR1 SGHVS, CDR2 FQNEAQ. The germline V and J ends were trimmed by 5 bases and 3 bases, with 14 bases remaining between them. CDR3 amino acids: CASSLIRGIGANVLTF. The CDR3 region has the DNA TGTGCCAGCAGCCTAATCAGGGGTATTGGGGCCAACGTCCTGACTTTC. The entire variable domain, with the rest obtained from reference TRBV7-8 and TRBJ2-6, is as follows: GAGVSQSPRYKVAKRGQDVALRCDPISGHVSLFWYQQALGQGPEFLTYFQNEAQLDKSGLPSDRFFAERPEGSVSTLKIQRTQQEDSAVYLCASSLIRGIGANVLTFGAGSRLTVL.

This clone was recorded only once. The rearrangement joins TRBV4-1 to TRBJ1-5; TRBD1 agrees at 7 bases. This CDR3 has 16 residues. V lost 5 bases to trimming and J lost 3 bases; unmatched junction nucleotides: 10. Germline CDR1 reads MGHRA; CDR2 reads YSYEKL. This CDR3 reads CASSIRPGQLNQPQHF. In DNA, the CDR3 is TGCGCCAGCAGCATCCGCCCGGGACAGCTCAATCAGCCCCAGCATTTT.